Below, 32 T cell receptor beta chains from the same sample are listed, as sequenced in a study of chemoradiotherapy in HPV16-positive cancers. Assay: immunoSEQ multiplex PCR; the TCRdb copy retains only in-frame clones and omits some. The sample includes 1,500 to 2,500 clones, about nine tenths seen only once; the top ten take 7% to 10%. The sample consisted of tumor tissue, taken from a patient who underwent chemoradiotherapy. These receptors all come from a human donor with HPV-associated anogenital cancer.

As DNA, the CDR3 is TGTGCCAGCAGCGCGGGACCAGGCACAGATACGCAGTATTTT. Translation gives CASSAGPGTDTQYF. The chain employs TRBV7-2 and TRBJ2-3; weak D call: TRBD2 (6 bases). V lost 5 bases and J lost 1, with 10 bases in between. This CDR3 contains 14 residues. The germline V gene has CDR1 SGHTA and CDR2 FQGNSA.

J is TRBJ2-2 and V is TRBV7-8; D tentatively reads TRBD1 or TRBD2 (5 bases each). The V end was cut by 0 bases, the J end by 4 bases, with 9 bases between. CDR3 length equals 15 residues. Germline CDR1 SGHVS, CDR2 FQNEAQ. CDR3 sequence reads: CASSLAARGTGELFF. The CDR3 nucleotides read TGTGCCAGCAGCTTAGCCGCGAGGGGCACCGGGGAGCTGTTTTTT. The full variable domain, with the rest looked up from reference TRBV7-8 and TRBJ2-2, is GAGVSQSPRYKVAKRGQDVALRCDPISGHVSLFWYQQALGQGPEFLTYFQNEAQLDKSGLPSDRFFAERPEGSVSTLKIQRTQQEDSAVYLCASSLAARGTGELFFGEGSRLTVL.

The V and J genes are TRBV18 and TRBJ2-1; 7 positions match TRBD2. Germline V gene lookup returns CDR1 KGHSH and CDR2 LQKENI. The CDR3 loop spans 13 amino acids. V trimming: 5 bases; J trimming: 5 bases; junction bases outside the gene matches: 3. The CDR3 is CASSGLADNEQFF. The CDR3 DNA follows: TGTGCCAGCTCAGGGCTAGCGGACAATGAGCAGTTCTTC.

The chain employs TRBV4-1 and TRBJ2-3; 7 nucleotides line up with TRBD1. Germline CDR1 is MGHRA and CDR2 is YSYEKL. After removal of 0 bases from V and 3 bases from J, the junction contained 6 bases not matched to a gene. The CDR3 loop spans 16 amino acids. DNA for the CDR3: TGCGCCAGCAGCCAAGACCTCGGCAGGGGGACAGATACGCAGTATTTT. This translates into CASSQDLGRGTDTQYF.

This chain joins TRBV10-3 and TRBJ2-3; 15 nucleotides agree with TRBD2. Germline loops: CDR1 ENHRY, CDR2 SYGVKD. The CDR3 runs to 15 residues. V lost 8 bases, J lost 6 bases, and 6 bases stayed unmatched. The CDR3 loop is CAIRTSGRAKDTQYF. For the CDR3, the DNA is TGTGCCATCCGGACTAGCGGGAGGGCCAAGGATACGCAGTATTTT.

The chain recombines TRBV11-3 with TRBJ1-1; maybe TRBD1 (5 bases). The V end was cut by 1 base, the J end by 4 bases, with 13 bases between. CDR3 length: 15 residues. Germline CDR1 and CDR2: SGHNT and YENEEA. The CDR3 region has the DNA TGTGCCAGCAGCTTAGGTTTAGGGGTAAGCACTGAAGCTTTCTTT. Translating it yields CASSLGLGVSTEAFF.

V gene TRBV6-5 combines with J gene TRBJ1-5; D gene uncertain. The germline V gene has CDR1 MNHEY and CDR2 SVGAGI. The CDR3 covers 13 residues. V lost 6 bases to trimming and J lost 5 bases, with 11 bases between them. The CDR3 spells CASRNGQDQPQHF. The CDR3 DNA sequence: TGTGCCAGCAGAAACGGGCAGGATCAGCCCCAGCATTTT.

This clone was seen more than once but under ten times. The chain has TRBV5-6 and TRBJ2-7, with D uncertain. CDR3 length: 14 residues. V dropped 4 bases and J dropped 2 bases, with 13 bases sitting between them. CDR1 SGHDT and CDR2 YYEEEE come from the germline V gene. Here the CDR3 DNA reads TGTGCCAGCAGCCTCTGGGGTCCTCCCTACGAGCAGTACTTC. Its protein is CASSLWGPPYEQYF.

To note about this clone: The conserved phenylalanine or tryptophan is not found at the CDR3 terminus, so this likely reflects a read error. The DNA is left out, because the CDR3 cannot be placed on it with certainty; the CDR3 is given as TCRdb lists it. V usage is TRBV29-1 and J usage is TRBJ1-1. The CDR3 length is 8 residues, termini included. Germline CDR1 reads SQVTM; CDR2 reads ANQGSEA. The CDR3 loop is CSAGTAAL.

The gene calls are TRBV6-5 and TRBJ2-1; TRBD1 matches 7 bases. Germline-derived CDR1 and CDR2 are MNHEY and SVGAGI. The trim removed 5 bases at V and 8 bases at J, leaving 6 bases unmatched. CDR3 length: 13 amino acids. This CDR3 reads CASSLKQGYEQFF. CDR3 sequence (DNA): TGTGCCAGCAGTCTTAAACAGGGGTATGAGCAGTTCTTC.

The chain joins TRBV9 to TRBJ1-1; 11 nucleotides line up with TRBD1. In germline, CDR1 is SGDLS, CDR2 YYNGEE. The CDR3 runs to 14 residues. The V segment lost 2 bases and the J segment 5 bases; nucleotides outside the gene matches: 2. The CDR3 DNA reads TGTGCCAGCAGCGTTGGACAGGGGGCAACTGAAGCTTTCTTT. This encodes CASSVGQGATEAFF.

V and J are TRBV9 and TRBJ2-1, with TRBD1 matching 8 bases. CDR1 and CDR2 from the germline V gene are SGDLS and YYNGEE. CDR3 size: 15 residues. V trimming: 5 bases; J trimming: 3 bases; junction bases outside the gene matches: 7. CDR3 nucleotides: TGTGCCAGCAGTGCGCAGGGGGCTCACTACAATGAGCAGTTCTTC. It encodes CASSAQGAHYNEQFF.

The gene calls are TRBV27 and TRBJ2-2; 8 bases map to TRBD1. The CDR3 runs to 16 residues. CDR1 is MNHEY, CDR2 SMNVEV, per germline (reference sequence). The junction had 7 bases not matched to a gene; V was cut back by 1 base and J by 6 bases. CDR3 sequence (DNA): TGTGCCAGCAGTTTATGGGACAGGATTGTTCCCGGGGAGCTGTTTTTT. It translates to CASSLWDRIVPGELFF.

The gene calls are TRBV11-3 and TRBJ1-4; 10 nucleotides align to TRBD1. After removal of 3 bases from V and 7 bases from J, the junction contained 5 bases not matched to a gene. The length of the CDR3 is 15 residues. CDR1 and CDR2 from the germline V gene are SGHNT and YENEEA. CDR3 region: CASSFGGTGVEKLFF. The CDR3 nucleotides are TGTGCCAGCAGCTTCGGGGGGACAGGGGTTGAAAAACTGTTTTTT.

About this clone: Its ends do not fully match the called genes, so a read error is possible. The rearrangement joins TRBV9 to TRBJ2-1; no firm D call. CDR3 size: 11 residues. Germline loops: CDR1 SGDLS, CDR2 YYNGEE. CDR3 loop: CASGVSHEQFF. In DNA form, the CDR3 reads TGTGCCAGCGGCGTTTCTCATGAGCAGTTCTTC.

V usage is TRBV5-4 and J usage is TRBJ2-7, with 11 positions matching TRBD2. The germline V gene encodes CDR1 SGHNT and CDR2 YYREEE (reference sequence). V dropped 5 bases and J dropped 4; count of bases not matched to a gene: 5. This CDR3 is built from 14 residues. The CDR3 reads CASSLAGGPYEQYF. CDR3 DNA sequence: TGTGCCAGCAGTTTAGCGGGAGGGCCTTACGAGCAGTACTTC.

The chain couples TRBV4-3 to TRBJ2-1; 9 bases match TRBD2. The CDR3 runs 17 residues. From germline, CDR1 is LGHNA and CDR2 YSLEER. Germline trimming cut 0 bases from V and 2 bases from J; bases unmatched to any gene: 5. The CDR3 DNA reads as TGCGCCAGCAGCCAAGATCCTGGCGGGGGGGCCTACAATGAGCAGTTCTTC. It encodes CASSQDPGGGAYNEQFF.

J is TRBJ1-1 and V is TRBV6-5; D possibly corresponds to TRBD1 (6 bases). This CDR3 is built from 15 residues. Trimming stripped 4 bases from V and 5 bases from J, with 17 bases between. Germline CDR1 MNHEY, CDR2 SVGAGI. This CDR3 reads CASSWYPGRGTEAFF. The DNA for the CDR3 is TGTGCCAGCAGTTGGTACCCAGGGAGGGGGACTGAAGCTTTCTTT.

The V call is TRBV5-8, the J call TRBJ1-1; D not certain. The CDR3 covers 13 residues. CDR1 is SGHTS and CDR2 is YDEGEE in the germline V gene. The V gene lost 3 bases and the J gene lost 6 bases, with 12 bases spanning the gap. CDR3 region: CASSSGWLSEAFF. In nucleotides, the CDR3 is TGTGCCAGCAGCTCCGGTTGGCTCTCTGAAGCTTTCTTT.

The V call is TRBV28, the J call TRBJ2-7; 9 positions match TRBD2. The V segment lost 6 bases and the J segment 9 bases; nucleotides outside the gene matches: 3. CDR3 length: 11 amino acids. Germline V CDR1 and CDR2: MDHEN, SYDVKM. CDR3 in amino acids: CASRSGGWQYF. Written as DNA, the CDR3 is TGTGCCAGCAGGAGCGGGGGGTGGCAGTACTTC.

The CDR3 coding sequence is TGTGCCAGCAGTTACCGGGACAGTGAGCAGTTCTTC. Translation: CASSYRDSEQFF. The rearrangement links TRBV6-6 to TRBJ2-1, with 7 bases aligning to TRBD1. J was trimmed by 9 bases and V by 2 bases; bases with no gene match: 1. The CDR3 spans 12 residues. Per germline, CDR1 MNHNY and CDR2 SVGAGI (reference sequence).

V gene TRBV6-1 combines with J gene TRBJ1-5; weak D call: TRBD1 (5 bases). The V and J ends lost 0 bases and 5 bases respectively, with 8 bases between them. This CDR3 is 14 amino acids long. CDR1 MNHNS and CDR2 SASEGT come from the germline V gene. The CDR3 sequence is CASSEASGHQPQHF. CDR3 nucleotides: TGTGCCAGCAGTGAAGCTTCGGGGCATCAGCCCCAGCATTTT.

The J gene is TRBJ2-2, the V gene TRBV6-6; D tentatively fits TRBD1 or TRBD2 (6 bases each). The CDR3 contains 14 residues. Germline loops: CDR1 MNHNY, CDR2 SVGAGI (reference sequence). V dropped 6 bases and J dropped 1 base, with 9 bases sitting between them. The CDR3 DNA is TGTGCCAGCAGCGGAGGGGGGAACACCGGGGAGCTGTTTTTT. Translation: CASSGGGNTGELFF.

The CDR3 region has the DNA TGTGCCAGCAGCCTAGGGCATAGGGGGGGTGCGGGTTATTTT. Translation: CASSLGHRGGAGYF. This chain joins TRBV7-2 and TRBJ2-3, with D perhaps matching TRBD2 (7 bases). This CDR3 spans 14 amino acids. V was trimmed by 5 bases and J by 15 bases, leaving 24 bases between them. Germline V gene lookup returns CDR1 SGHTA and CDR2 FQGNSA.

The chain employs TRBV23-1 and TRBJ1-3; weak D call: TRBD1 (5 bases). TRBV23-1 is given ORF status, its function remaining uncertain. The CDR3 extends over 16 amino acids. V shed 2 bases and J shed 1 base, with 12 bases lying between them. The CDR3 nucleotides read TGCGCCAGCAGTCAACTCAGGGTTGTTTCTGGAAACACCATATATTTT. Amino acid sequence: CASSQLRVVSGNTIYF.

The chain recombines TRBV9 with TRBJ2-2; TRBD1 matches at 8 bases. Trimming took 3 bases from V and 6 from J; bases not matched to a gene: 1. The CDR3 consists of 13 residues. Per the germline V gene, CDR1 is SGDLS and CDR2 is YYNGEE. CDR3 sequence reads: CASSDRGSGELFF. CDR3 bases: TGTGCCAGCAGCGACAGGGGGTCCGGGGAGCTGTTTTTT.

V gene TRBV4-1 combines with J gene TRBJ1-1; D is uncertain. The ends were cut back, 1 base at V and 2 bases at J, with 5 bases in the middle. The germline V gene has CDR1 MGHRA and CDR2 YSYEKL. The CDR3 is 13 amino acids. In DNA, the CDR3 is TGCGCCAGCAGCCAAGTAGGAAACACTGAAGCTTTCTTT. Residues: CASSQVGNTEAFF.

The CDR3 loop reads CASRGQGGNTIYF. The CDR3 region has the DNA TGTGCCAGCAGGGGACAGGGCGGAAACACCATATATTTT. The V call is TRBV27, the J call TRBJ1-3; 9 nucleotides match TRBD1. Germline CDR1 and CDR2: MNHEY and SMNVEV (reference sequence). V trimming: 6 bases; J trimming: 4 bases; junction bases outside the gene matches: 1. The CDR3 consists of 13 residues.

The chain recombines TRBV5-4 with TRBJ2-2, with D possibly called TRBD1 or TRBD2 (6 bases each). Trimming took off 0 bases at V and 7 bases at J, with 10 bases between the two ends. The CDR3 is 14 amino acids. CDR1 is SGHNT and CDR2 is YYREEE in the germline V gene (reference sequence). The CDR3 DNA reads as TGTGCCAGCAGCTTGGGGGGGGCCGGCGGGGAGCTGTTTTTT. It translates to CASSLGGAGGELFF. Supplemented by reference TRBV5-4 and TRBJ2-2, the full variable domain reads ETGVTQSPTHLIKTRGQQVTLRCSSQSGHNTVSWYQQALGQGPQFIFQYYREEENGRGNFPPRFSGLQFPNYSSELNVNALELDDSALYLCASSLGGAGGELFFGEGSRLTVL.

This chain joins TRBV5-6 and TRBJ1-1; possible D gene TRBD1, 6 bases. Trimming shortened V by 4 bases and J by 4 bases, and 17 bases separated the two germline ends. The CDR3 is 15 residues long. The germline CDR1 and CDR2 sequences are SGHDT and YYEEEE. The CDR3 region has the DNA TGTGCCAGCAGCAGACTAACAGGGCGGTTCACTGAAGCTTTCTTT. This gives the protein CASSRLTGRFTEAFF.

This chain joins TRBV7-9 and TRBJ1-2; 7 bases are a match to TRBD1. Germline V gene data show CDR1 as SEHNR and CDR2 as FQNEAQ (reference sequence). The V segment lost 4 bases and the J segment 5 bases; nucleotides outside the gene matches: 13. The length of the CDR3 is 16 residues. The CDR3 DNA reads as TGTGCCAGCAGCTCCCCCTCCGGGACAGCATCATATGGCTACACCTTC. As protein: CASSSPSGTASYGYTF. The full variable domain, its missing parts supplied by reference TRBV7-9 and TRBJ1-2, is DTGVSQNPRHKITKRGQNVTFRCDPISEHNRLYWYRQTLGQGPEFLTYFQNEAQLEKSRLLSDRFSAERPKGSFSTLEIQRTEQGDSAMYLCASSSPSGTASYGYTFGSGTRLTVV.

V usage is TRBV7-2 and J usage is TRBJ2-1; D is unresolved. Germline lookup yields CDR1 SGHTA and CDR2 FQGNSA. Trimming shortened V by 1 base and J by 11 bases, and 9 bases separated the two germline ends. CDR3 length: 12 amino acids. CDR3 sequence reads: CASSLDLSKQFF. CDR3 in DNA: TGTGCCAGCAGCTTAGATTTGAGCAAGCAGTTCTTC.